This T cell receptor (beta chain) was identified during a study of T-cell memory formation after mild COVID-19. The sample holds a few counts of this clonotype. Its cognate antigen is unknown. TCRdb recomputed calls from the 5' RACE reads with MiXCR, one row per CDR3 protein. Among fewer than 450,000 distinct CDR3 sequences, more than 20% were seen once, and the ten largest hold around 12%. Points from the study as a whole: Second-wave clones peaking on day 37 lacked confirmed SARS-CoV-2 specificity.

This receptor was obtained from an adult woman who had mild COVID-19 (a few samples of this study predate the infection). Cell type and time point are not known. Sequencing used PBMCs or a T cell subset sorted from them (not recorded which).

The CDR3 reads CSARLGQGNNEQFF. In DNA, the CDR3 is TGCAGTGCTCGATTAGGACAGGGAAACAATGAGCAGTTCTTC. The rearrangement links TRBV20-1 to TRBJ2-1; TRBD1 matches 8 bases. Germline trimming cut 5 bases from V and 5 bases from J; bases unmatched to any gene: 8. The V gene's germline CDR1 is DFQATT and CDR2 SNEGSKA (reference sequence). This CDR3 region has 14 residues.